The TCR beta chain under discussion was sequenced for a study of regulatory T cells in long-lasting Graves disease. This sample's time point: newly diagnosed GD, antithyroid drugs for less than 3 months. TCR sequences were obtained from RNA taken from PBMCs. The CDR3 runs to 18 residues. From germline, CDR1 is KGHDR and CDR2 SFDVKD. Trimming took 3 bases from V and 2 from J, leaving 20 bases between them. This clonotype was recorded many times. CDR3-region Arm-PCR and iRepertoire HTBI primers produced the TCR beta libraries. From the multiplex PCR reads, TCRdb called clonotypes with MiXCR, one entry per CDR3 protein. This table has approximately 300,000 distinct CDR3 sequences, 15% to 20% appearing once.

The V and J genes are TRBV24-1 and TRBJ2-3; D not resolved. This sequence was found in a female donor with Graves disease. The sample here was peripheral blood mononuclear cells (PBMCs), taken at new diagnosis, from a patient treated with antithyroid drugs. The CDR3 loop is CATSDPSYGSGNTDTQYF. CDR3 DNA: TGTGCCACCAGTGATCCATCTTATGGGTCTGGGAACACAGATACGCAGTATTTT.